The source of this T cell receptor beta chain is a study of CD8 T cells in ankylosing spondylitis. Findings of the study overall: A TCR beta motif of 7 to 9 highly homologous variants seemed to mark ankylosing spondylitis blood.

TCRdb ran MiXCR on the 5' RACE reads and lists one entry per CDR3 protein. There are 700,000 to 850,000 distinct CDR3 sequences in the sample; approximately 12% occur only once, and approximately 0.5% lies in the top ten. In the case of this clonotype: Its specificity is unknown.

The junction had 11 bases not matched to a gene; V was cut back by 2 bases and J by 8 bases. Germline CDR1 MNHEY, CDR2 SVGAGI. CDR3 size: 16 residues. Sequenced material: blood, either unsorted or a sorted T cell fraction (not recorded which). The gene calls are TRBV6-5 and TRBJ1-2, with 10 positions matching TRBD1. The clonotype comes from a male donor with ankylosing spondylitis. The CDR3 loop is CASSYNRDRGAGGYTF. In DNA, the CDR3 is TGTGCCAGCAGTTACAATAGGGACAGGGGCGCAGGGGGCTACACCTTC.